This TCR beta chain is from a study of blood T cell repertoires in COVID-19. The CDR3 covers 14 residues. With V trimmed by 1 base and J by 6 bases, 4 bases remained unmatched. CDR1 is KGHSH and CDR2 is LQKENI in the germline V gene. Profiled with immunoSEQ multiplex PCR; TCRdb holds only in-frame clones, not every one. The sample includes some 170,000 clones, 80% to 90% seen only once; the top ten take roughly 19%. This clonotype was obtained from an elderly woman with acute or convalescent COVID-19. Sequencing used peripheral blood. The rearrangement uses TRBV18 and TRBJ2-7; 9 bases are shared with TRBD1. In DNA form, the CDR3 reads TGTGCCAGCTCACCACGACAGGGGGAGGGCGAGCAGTACTTC. It encodes CASSPRQGEGEQYF.